A selection of T cell receptor beta chains follows, all from one sample in a study of glioma-infiltrating T cells. TCRdb re-derived calls from the multiplex PCR reads in MiXCR, one entry per CDR3 protein. This table holds approximately 90,000 distinct CDR3 sequences, less than 30% found once. Sequences were obtained from glioma tissue, nonneoplastic brain tissue, or PBMCs (not recorded which). These TCRs come from a human donor with low-grade glioma or glioblastoma, undergoing nonglioma brain surgery, or in good health (not recorded which). The CDR3 runs from the conserved cysteine through the conserved F or W. Each record gives: D gene, J gene, clone size, V gene, CDR3 DNA, CDR3 protein. D genes are given only for firm matches. Not all rows give a size; the values are once, few, many and, for expanded clones, a class.

>NA|TRBJ2-7|NA|TRBV11-2
TGTGCCAGCCAGCCGACAGCTAGCTCCTACGAGCAGTACTTC
CASQPTASSYEQYF
>TRBD1|TRBJ2-3|many|TRBV20-1
TGCAGTGCGCCAAGGACAGGGTTGAAAGATACGCAGTATTTT
CSAPRTGLKDTQYF
>NA|TRBJ2-1|many|TRBV7-2
TGTGCCAGCAGCTGGGGGTCCTACAATGAGCAGTTCTTC
CASSWGSYNEQFF
>TRBD1|TRBJ1-1|many|TRBV6-1
TGTGCCAGCAGTCGACAGGGATCCCCTTCCACTGAAGCTTTCTTT
CASSRQGSPSTEAFF
>NA|TRBJ1-5|many|TRBV6-1
TGTGCCAGCGCCGTAGGTCTAGGGAACAGCAATCAGCCCCAGCATTTT
CASAVGLGNSNQPQHF
>TRBD1|TRBJ1-2|many|TRBV20-1
TGCAGTGCTCCGGGACAGCACTCCTATGGCTACACCTTC
CSAPGQHSYGYTF
>NA|TRBJ1-5|few|TRBV7-9
TGTGCCAGCAGCCTCATGGGCGGGAATCAGCCCCAGCATTTT
CASSLMGGNQPQHF
>NA|TRBJ1-6|many|TRBV7-2
TGTGCCAGCAGCTTAGCGGGCCAGGTCGCGATTTCACCCCTCCACTTT
CASSLAGQVAISPLHF
>NA|TRBJ1-2|few|TRBV3-1
TGTGCCAGCAGCCAAGAACCCGGAGGGGTCTATGGCTACACCTTC
CASSQEPGGVYGYTF
>NA|TRBJ2-5|many|TRBV19
TGTGCCAGTAGGGACCGGGGCTCACAAGAGACCCAGTACTTC
CASRDRGSQETQYF
>TRBD1|TRBJ2-3|many|TRBV18
TGTGCCAGCTCACCAGGACAGGGGTATACGCAGTATTTT
CASSPGQGYTQYF
>NA|TRBJ2-7|many|TRBV4-1
TGCGCCAGCAGCCCGGGGGACGGCTCCTACGAGCAGTACTTC
CASSPGDGSYEQYF
>NA|TRBJ1-5|many|TRBV20-1
TGCAGTGCTTCGACTAAGATATCGGACACCTATAGCAATCAGCCCCAGCATTTT
CSASTKISDTYSNQPQHF
>NA|TRBJ2-3|many|TRBV20-1
TGCAGTGCGACGTTCACAGATACGCAGTATTTT
CSATFTDTQYF
>TRBD1|TRBJ2-7|many|TRBV12-3/TRBV12-4
TGTGCCAGCGGACAGGGACGCGAGCAGTACTTC
CASGQGREQYF
>TRBD1|TRBJ2-7|many|TRBV10-3
TGTGCCATCAGTGGGACAGGGTACGAGCAGTACTTC
CAISGTGYEQYF